These 22 T cell receptor beta chains were sequenced from one sample in a study of blood T cell repertoires in COVID-19. Some clones are missing from TCRdb's copy, which holds only in-frame ones; the method was immunoSEQ multiplex PCR. The table shows 150,000 to 160,000 clones, with about 83% occurring only once. Sequenced input: peripheral blood. Receptor source: an older woman with COVID-19, enrolled during active disease.

The chain has TRBV19 and TRBJ1-4, with 9 bases lining up with TRBD1. From germline, CDR1 is LNHDA and CDR2 SQIVND (reference sequence). The CDR3 totals 14 residues. V trimming: 5 bases; J trimming: 6 bases; junction bases outside the gene matches: 4. The CDR3 loop reads CASSRRTGDEKLFF. DNA for the CDR3: TGTGCCAGTAGTCGACGGACAGGGGATGAAAAACTGTTTTTT.

The rearrangement uses TRBV6-5 and TRBJ2-7; 8 nucleotides align to TRBD2. The J segment lost 3 bases and the V segment lost 4 bases, leaving 8 bases of the junction unmatched. The CDR3 extends over 15 amino acids. Germline V gene sequence: CDR1 MNHEY, CDR2 SVGAGI. The CDR3 region has the DNA TGTGCCAGCAGTTCACGAGGGCTAGCGGGCTACGAGCAGTACGTC. Protein product: CASSSRGLAGYEQYV.

This chain uses TRBV19 with TRBJ2-7, with D possibly TRBD1 on 5 matching bases. Trimming shortened V by 2 bases and J by 8 bases, and 10 bases separated the two germline ends. Germline V CDR1 and CDR2: LNHDA, SQIVND (reference sequence). This CDR3 has 12 residues. The CDR3 DNA is TGTGCCAGTAGTATATCGAAGGGGCAGCAGTACTTC. Its translation is CASSISKGQQYF.

The rearrangement links TRBV5-1 to TRBJ2-1; tentative D call: TRBD1 (6 bases). The germline V and J ends were trimmed by 4 bases and 2 bases, with 7 bases remaining between them. This CDR3 spans 13 amino acids. From germline, CDR1 is SGHRS and CDR2 YFSETQ. The CDR3 sequence is CASSGTPYNEQFF. CDR3 in DNA: TGCGCCAGCAGCGGGACACCCTACAATGAGCAGTTCTTC.

The rearrangement uses TRBV30 and TRBJ1-5, with no clear D. Germline values: CDR1 GTSNPN, CDR2 SVGIG (reference sequence). The CDR3 has 17 residues. V was clipped by 5 bases and J by 2 bases, with 22 bases between them. The CDR3 bases are TGTGCCTGGGGTAGGCGGGCAGGCTCGATCCGCAATCAGCCCCAGCATTTT. Its translation is CAWGRRAGSIRNQPQHF.

Only a few counts were recorded for this clone. The chain has TRBV30 and TRBJ1-2; 9 nucleotides agree with TRBD1. The germline V gene encodes CDR1 GTSNPN and CDR2 SVGIG (reference sequence). V lost 1 base, J lost 4 bases, and 4 bases stayed unmatched. There are 14 residues in the CDR3. CDR3 sequence reads: CAWSARDRAYGYTF. The CDR3, as DNA: TGTGCCTGGAGTGCCCGGGACAGGGCCTATGGCTACACCTTC.

The rearrangement uses TRBV24-1 and TRBJ2-3, with 10 positions matching TRBD1. This CDR3 region has 14 residues. Germline CDR1 and CDR2: KGHDR and SFDVKD. With V trimmed by 7 bases and J by 6 bases, 6 bases remained unmatched. The CDR3 nucleotides read TGTGCCACCAGAGGGACAGGGGAACGGGATACGCAGTATTTT. Translated, it gives CATRGTGERDTQYF.

The chain couples TRBV6-6 to TRBJ1-5, with TRBD1 matching over 8 bases. Germline assignment: CDR1 MNHNY and CDR2 SVGAGI (reference sequence). CDR3 length: 16 residues. With V trimmed by 0 bases and J by 4 bases, 5 bases remained unmatched. CDR3 in DNA: TGTGCCAGCAGTTACTCGCCCGGACAGGGAAATCAGCCCCAGCATTTT. Translating it yields CASSYSPGQGNQPQHF.

V and J are TRBV18 and TRBJ1-4; D gene unclear. Germline V gene sequence: CDR1 KGHSH, CDR2 LQKENI. CDR3 length: 13 amino acids. V was pared by 3 bases and J by 8 bases, with 10 bases between. The CDR3 DNA is TGTGCCAGCTCACCGATACCCAGAGAAAAACTGTTTTTT. Translating it yields CASSPIPREKLFF.

The V gene is TRBV20-1, the J gene TRBJ2-3; tentatively, D is TRBD2 (5 bases). V was cut by 6 bases and J by 11 bases, with 15 bases left in between. CDR1 DFQATT and CDR2 SNEGSKA come from the germline V gene (reference sequence). CDR3 size: 11 residues. CDR3 DNA: TGCAGTGCCCCTAGCCGGTTAGGGCAGTATTTT. It yields the protein CSAPSRLGQYF.

The genes are TRBV28 and TRBJ1-2; D not resolved. The germline V gene has CDR1 MDHEN and CDR2 SYDVKM. Trimming pared 3 bases from V and 2 bases from J, leaving 13 bases between. This CDR3 has 15 residues. CDR3 residues: CASSFRGSFNYGYTF. CDR3 nucleotide sequence: TGTGCCAGCAGTTTTCGAGGGTCGTTCAACTATGGCTACACCTTC.

This chain connects TRBV3-1 (or the pseudogene TRBV3-2) to TRBJ1-5; no definite D call. Germline V gives CDR1 LGHDT, CDR2 YNNKEL (reference sequence). Trimming removed 0 bases at V and 7 bases at J, with 7 bases between. This CDR3 contains 13 residues. CDR3: CASSQEGSQPQHF. For the CDR3, the DNA is TGTGCCAGCAGCCAAGAGGGGAGCCAGCCCCAGCATTTT.

The chain carries TRBV5-1 and TRBJ1-3, with 7 bases fitting TRBD1. Germline-derived CDR1 and CDR2 are SGHRS and YFSETQ. The CDR3 consists of 15 residues. The V gene end was trimmed by 0 bases and the J gene end by 2 bases; junction bases not matched to a gene: 2. CDR3 nucleotides: TGCGCCAGCAGCTTGGAGGGGGCTACTGGAAACACCATATATTTT. Translating gives CASSLEGATGNTIYF.

The rearrangement joins TRBV6-6 to TRBJ1-2; TRBD1 matches at 8 bases. The length of the CDR3 is 14 residues. Trimming at V came to 6 bases and at J to 3 bases, leaving 6 bases not matched to a gene. CDR1 and CDR2 from the germline V gene are MNHNY and SVGAGI (reference sequence). The DNA for the CDR3 is TGTGCCAGCAGACACGGACAGGGAGACTATGGCTACACCTTC. Translating it yields CASRHGQGDYGYTF.

This clone occurred once. The V call is TRBV18, the J call TRBJ2-1; 7 nucleotides match TRBD1. Trimming at V came to 4 bases and at J to 2 bases, leaving 8 bases not matched to a gene. This CDR3 spans 16 amino acids. Germline CDR1 KGHSH, CDR2 LQKENI. The CDR3 is CASSRTAGTAYNEQFF. CDR3 bases: TGTGCCAGCTCACGGACTGCCGGGACAGCCTACAATGAGCAGTTCTTC.

This clone showed up just a few times. The chain is built from TRBV18 and TRBJ1-2; D perhaps matches TRBD1 (6 bases). The ends were cut back, 3 bases at V and 3 bases at J, with 14 bases in the middle. CDR1 is KGHSH, CDR2 LQKENI, per germline. This CDR3 region has 15 residues. This CDR3 is CASSPTQGTDYGYTF. The CDR3 nucleotides read TGTGCCAGCTCACCCACACAGGGTACGGACTATGGCTACACCTTC. Variable domain in full (rest from reference TRBV18 and TRBJ1-2): NAGVMQNPRHLVRRRGQEARLRCSPMKGHSHVYWYRQLPEEGLKFMVYLQKENIIDESGMPKERFSAEFPKEGPSILRIQQVVRGDSAAYFCASSPTQGTDYGYTFGSGTRLTVV.

V gene TRBV27 combines with J gene TRBJ1-6, with D hard to call. Germline V gene data show CDR1 as MNHEY and CDR2 as SMNVEV (reference sequence). This CDR3 is built from 15 residues. The V end lost 6 bases, the J end lost 4 bases, and 13 bases lay between the germline ends. CDR3 region: CASSLGSAYNSPLHF. CDR3 DNA sequence: TGTGCCAGCAGCCTAGGCTCGGCATATAATTCACCCCTCCACTTT.

This chain links TRBV6-2 or TRBV6-3 with TRBJ1-1; maybe TRBD1 (5 bases). The CDR3 is 16 residues long. Germline CDR1 and CDR2: MNHEY and SVGEGT. V gave up 6 bases and J gave up 4 bases, with 21 bases separating them. The CDR3 sequence is CASSPVVGRGSTEAFF. The CDR3 DNA reads as TGTGCCAGCAGCCCGGTGGTTGGGCGGGGGTCCACTGAAGCTTTCTTT.

The V and J genes are TRBV7-2 and TRBJ2-1, with 11 positions matching TRBD2. Trimming took 1 base from V and 8 from J; bases not matched to a gene: 7. Germline loops: CDR1 SGHTA, CDR2 FQGNSA. The CDR3 has 16 amino acids. The CDR3 here is CASSLEVAGGRDEQFF. In DNA, the CDR3 is TGTGCCAGCAGCTTAGAAGTAGCGGGAGGGAGGGATGAGCAGTTCTTC.

This rearrangement joins TRBV5-1 to TRBJ2-5; D might be TRBD1 (5 bases). The germline V and J ends were trimmed by 0 bases and 2 bases, with 14 bases remaining between them. Germline values: CDR1 SGHRS, CDR2 YFSETQ. The CDR3 sequence is 16 residues long. Here the CDR3 DNA reads TGCGCCAGCAGCTTGGGACAAGGGGTTGGGCAAGAGACCCAGTACTTC. Translated, it gives CASSLGQGVGQETQYF.

J is TRBJ2-1 and V is TRBV29-1, with D perhaps matching TRBD2 (5 bases). The length of the CDR3 is 11 residues. V was trimmed by 7 bases and J by 9 bases, leaving 13 bases between them. Germline lookup yields CDR1 SQVTM and CDR2 ANQGSEA. CDR3 residues: CSGLEAGEQFF. Written as DNA, the CDR3 is TGCAGCGGGTTGGAGGCGGGTGAGCAGTTCTTC.

This clone was recorded once. The gene calls are TRBV7-9 and TRBJ2-1, with 10 positions matching TRBD2. J lost 9 bases, V lost 3 bases, and 8 bases had no gene match. The CDR3 contains 15 residues. Germline loops: CDR1 SEHNR, CDR2 FQNEAQ (reference sequence). The CDR3 reads CASSFPTGLASEQFF. CDR3 DNA sequence: TGTGCCAGCAGCTTCCCGACGGGACTAGCGTCTGAGCAGTTCTTC.